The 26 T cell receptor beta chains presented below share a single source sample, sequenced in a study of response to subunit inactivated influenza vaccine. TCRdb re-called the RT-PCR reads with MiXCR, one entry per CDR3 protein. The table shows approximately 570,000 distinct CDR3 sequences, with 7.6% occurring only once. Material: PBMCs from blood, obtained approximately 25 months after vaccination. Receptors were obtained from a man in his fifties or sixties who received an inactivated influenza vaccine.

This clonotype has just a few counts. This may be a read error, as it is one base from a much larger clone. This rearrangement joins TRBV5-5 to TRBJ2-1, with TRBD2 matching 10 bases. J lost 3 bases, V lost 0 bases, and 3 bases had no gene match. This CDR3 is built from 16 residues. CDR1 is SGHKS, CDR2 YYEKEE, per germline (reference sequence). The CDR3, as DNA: TGTGCCAGCAGCTTGGAAGGGACTAGCGTCTACAATGAGCAGTTCTTC. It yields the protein CASSLEGTSVYNEQFF.

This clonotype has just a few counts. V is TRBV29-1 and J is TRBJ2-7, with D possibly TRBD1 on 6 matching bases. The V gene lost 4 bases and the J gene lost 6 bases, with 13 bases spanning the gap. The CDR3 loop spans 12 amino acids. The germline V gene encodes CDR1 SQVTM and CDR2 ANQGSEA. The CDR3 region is CSVGTGSSEQYF. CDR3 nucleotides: TGCAGCGTTGGCACAGGGTCTTCCGAGCAGTACTTC.

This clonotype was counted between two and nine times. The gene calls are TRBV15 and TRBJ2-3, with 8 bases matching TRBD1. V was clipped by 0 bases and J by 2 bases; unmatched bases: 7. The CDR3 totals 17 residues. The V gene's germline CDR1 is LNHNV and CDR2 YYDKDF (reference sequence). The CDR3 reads CATSREGRGRFTDTQYF. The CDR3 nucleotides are TGTGCCACCAGCAGAGAGGGCAGGGGGCGCTTCACAGATACGCAGTATTTT.

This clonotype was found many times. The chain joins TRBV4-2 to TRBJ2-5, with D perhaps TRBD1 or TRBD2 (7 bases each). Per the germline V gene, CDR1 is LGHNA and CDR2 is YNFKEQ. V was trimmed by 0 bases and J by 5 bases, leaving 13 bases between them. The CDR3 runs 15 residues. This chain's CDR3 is CASSQDGQGGETQYF. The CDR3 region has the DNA TGTGCCAGCAGCCAAGATGGGCAGGGGGGGGAGACCCAGTACTTC.

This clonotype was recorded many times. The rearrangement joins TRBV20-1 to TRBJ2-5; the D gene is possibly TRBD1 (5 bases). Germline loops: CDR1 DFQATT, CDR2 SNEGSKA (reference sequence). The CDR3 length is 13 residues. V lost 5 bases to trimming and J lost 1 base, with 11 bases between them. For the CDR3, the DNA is TGCAGTGCTCCGACAGACTTCCAAGAGACCCAGTACTTC. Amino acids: CSAPTDFQETQYF.

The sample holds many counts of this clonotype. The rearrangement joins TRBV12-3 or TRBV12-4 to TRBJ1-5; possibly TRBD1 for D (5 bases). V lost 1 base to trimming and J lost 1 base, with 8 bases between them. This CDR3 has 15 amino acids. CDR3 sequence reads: CASSLGRASNQPQHF. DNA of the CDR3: TGTGCCAGCAGTTTAGGCAGGGCAAGCAATCAGCCCCAGCATTTT.

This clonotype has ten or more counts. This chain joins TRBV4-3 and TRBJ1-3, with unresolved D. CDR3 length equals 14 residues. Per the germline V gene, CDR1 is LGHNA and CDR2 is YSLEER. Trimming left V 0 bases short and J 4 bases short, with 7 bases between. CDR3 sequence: CASSQDAGGNTIYF. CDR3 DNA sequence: TGCGCCAGCAGCCAAGATGCGGGGGGAAACACCATATATTTT.

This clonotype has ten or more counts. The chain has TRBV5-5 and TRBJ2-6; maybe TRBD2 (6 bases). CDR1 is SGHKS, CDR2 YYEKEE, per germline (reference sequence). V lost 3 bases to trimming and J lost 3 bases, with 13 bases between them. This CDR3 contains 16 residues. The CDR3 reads CASSSLGGDGANVLTF. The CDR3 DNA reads TGTGCCAGCAGCTCCCTCGGAGGGGATGGGGCCAACGTCCTGACTTTC.

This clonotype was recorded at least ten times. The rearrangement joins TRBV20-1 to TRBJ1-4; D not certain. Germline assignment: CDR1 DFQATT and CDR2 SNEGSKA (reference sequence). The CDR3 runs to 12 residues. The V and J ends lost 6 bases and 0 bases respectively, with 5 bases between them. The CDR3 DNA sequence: TGCAGTGCCCATGCAACTAATGAAAAACTGTTTTTT. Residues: CSAHATNEKLFF.

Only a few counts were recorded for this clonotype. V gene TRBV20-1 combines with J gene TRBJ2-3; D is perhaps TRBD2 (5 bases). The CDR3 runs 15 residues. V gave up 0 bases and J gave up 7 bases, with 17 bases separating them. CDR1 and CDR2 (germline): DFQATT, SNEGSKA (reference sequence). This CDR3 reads CSARDLGGSLNTQYF. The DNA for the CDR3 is TGCAGTGCTAGAGATCTCGGAGGATCCCTCAATACGCAGTATTTT.

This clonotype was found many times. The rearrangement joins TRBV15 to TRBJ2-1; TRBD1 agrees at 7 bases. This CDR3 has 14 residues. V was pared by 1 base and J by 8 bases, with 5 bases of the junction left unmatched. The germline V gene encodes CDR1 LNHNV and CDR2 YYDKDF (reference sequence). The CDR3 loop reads CATSRGAGGYEQFF. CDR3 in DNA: TGTGCCACCAGCAGAGGGGCAGGGGGTTATGAGCAGTTCTTC.

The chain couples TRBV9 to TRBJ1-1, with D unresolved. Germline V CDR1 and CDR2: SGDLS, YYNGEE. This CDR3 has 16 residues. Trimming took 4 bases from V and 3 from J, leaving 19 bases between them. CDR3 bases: TGTGCCAGCAGCCCGGACGCAACGGGGTGGGACACTGAAGCTTTCTTT. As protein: CASSPDATGWDTEAFF.

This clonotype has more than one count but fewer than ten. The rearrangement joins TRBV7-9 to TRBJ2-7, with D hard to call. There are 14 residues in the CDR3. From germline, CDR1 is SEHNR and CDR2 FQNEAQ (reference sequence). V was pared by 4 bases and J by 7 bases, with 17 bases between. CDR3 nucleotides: TGTGCCAGCAGCTCCACTGAACCGGGTTTAGAGCAGTACTTC. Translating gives CASSSTEPGLEQYF.

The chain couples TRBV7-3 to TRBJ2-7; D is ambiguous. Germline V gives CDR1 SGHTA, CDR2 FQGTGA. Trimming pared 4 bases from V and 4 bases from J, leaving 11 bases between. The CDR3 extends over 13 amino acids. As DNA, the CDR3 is TGTGCCAGCAGCTCCATGAATGTATACGAGCAGTACTTC. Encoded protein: CASSSMNVYEQYF.

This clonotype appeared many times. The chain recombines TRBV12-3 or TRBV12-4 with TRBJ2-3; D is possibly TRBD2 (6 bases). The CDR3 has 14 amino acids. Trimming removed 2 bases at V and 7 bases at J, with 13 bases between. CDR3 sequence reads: CASSLPTGANTQYF. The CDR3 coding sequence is TGTGCCAGCAGTTTACCTACGGGAGCGAATACGCAGTATTTT.

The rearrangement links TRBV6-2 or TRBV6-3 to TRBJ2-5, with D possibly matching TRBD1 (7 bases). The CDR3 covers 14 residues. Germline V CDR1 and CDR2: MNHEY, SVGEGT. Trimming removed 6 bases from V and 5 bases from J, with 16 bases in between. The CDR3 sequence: CASSRQGGGETQYF. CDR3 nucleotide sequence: TGTGCCAGCAGCCGACAGGGAGGAGGGGAGACCCAGTACTTC.

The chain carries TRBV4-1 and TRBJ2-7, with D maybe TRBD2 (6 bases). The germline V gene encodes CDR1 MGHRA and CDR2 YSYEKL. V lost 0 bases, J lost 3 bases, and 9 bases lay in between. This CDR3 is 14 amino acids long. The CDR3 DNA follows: TGCGCCAGCAGCCAAGAGAAGGGAGGCTACGAGCAGTACTTC. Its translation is CASSQEKGGYEQYF.

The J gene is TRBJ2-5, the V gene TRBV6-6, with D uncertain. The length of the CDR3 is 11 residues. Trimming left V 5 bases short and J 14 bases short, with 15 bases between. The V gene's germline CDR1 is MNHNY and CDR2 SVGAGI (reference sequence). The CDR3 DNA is TGTGCCAGCAGTCCCGACTTCGGAATATACTTC. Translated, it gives CASSPDFGIYF.

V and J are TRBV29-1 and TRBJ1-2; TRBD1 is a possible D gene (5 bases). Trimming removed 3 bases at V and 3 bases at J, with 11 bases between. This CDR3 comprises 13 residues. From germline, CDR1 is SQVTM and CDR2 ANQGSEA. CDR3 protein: CSVDSGGYYGYTF. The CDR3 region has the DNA TGCAGCGTTGATTCTGGGGGGTACTATGGCTACACCTTC.

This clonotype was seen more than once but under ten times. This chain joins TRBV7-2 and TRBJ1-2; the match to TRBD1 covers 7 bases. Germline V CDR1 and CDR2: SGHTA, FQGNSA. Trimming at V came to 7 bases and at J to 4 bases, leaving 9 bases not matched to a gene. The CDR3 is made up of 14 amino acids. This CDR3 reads CASNRQGNSYGYTF. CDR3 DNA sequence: TGTGCCAGCAACAGACAGGGTAATAGCTATGGCTACACCTTC.

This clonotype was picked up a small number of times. The CDR3 loop is CASSQGTGRYQPQHF. The DNA of the CDR3 is TGTGCCAGCAGCCAAGGGACAGGGAGATACCAGCCCCAGCATTTT. This chain connects TRBV3-1 to TRBJ1-5; 8 nucleotides align to TRBD1. Germline CDR1 LGHDT, CDR2 YNNKEL (reference sequence). Unmatched junction bases numbered 6, after V lost 1 base and J lost 7 bases. This CDR3 is 15 amino acids long.

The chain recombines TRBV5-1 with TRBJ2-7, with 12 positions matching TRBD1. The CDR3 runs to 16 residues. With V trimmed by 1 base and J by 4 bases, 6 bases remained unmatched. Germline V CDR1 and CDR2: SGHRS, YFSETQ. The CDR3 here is CASSLTGTGGLYEQYF. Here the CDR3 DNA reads TGCGCCAGCAGCTTGACGGGGACAGGGGGCTTGTACGAGCAGTACTTC.

The CDR3 region is CASSLRATVSTDTQYF. The DNA of the CDR3 is TGTGCCAGCAGCTTAAGGGCGACAGTCAGCACAGATACGCAGTATTTT. This rearrangement joins TRBV7-3 to TRBJ2-3, with a tentative D call TRBD1 (5 bases). The germline V gene encodes CDR1 SGHTA and CDR2 FQGTGA. The CDR3 extends over 16 amino acids. V lost 1 base, J lost 0 bases, and 11 bases lay in between.

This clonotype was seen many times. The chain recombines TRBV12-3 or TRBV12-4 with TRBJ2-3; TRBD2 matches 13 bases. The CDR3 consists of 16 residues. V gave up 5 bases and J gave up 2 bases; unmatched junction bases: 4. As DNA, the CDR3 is TGTGCCAGCAGTCCACTAGCGGGAGGGATCACAGATACGCAGTATTTT. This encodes CASSPLAGGITDTQYF.

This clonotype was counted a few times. In DNA form, the CDR3 reads TGTGCCAGCAGTTATGCCCGCCCGGGACAGGGAGGCACTGAAGCTTTCTTT. The encoded protein is CASSYARPGQGGTEAFF. The chain uses TRBV6-2 or TRBV6-3 and TRBJ1-1; 9 bases agree with TRBD1. CDR3 length: 17 residues. Germline loops: CDR1 MNHEY, CDR2 SVGEGT. V was pared by 3 bases and J by 4 bases, with 12 bases of the junction left unmatched.

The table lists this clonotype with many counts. CDR3 coding DNA: TGTGCCAGCAGTCCCACTTCGATGCCGGCCGGGGAGCTGTTTTTT. This codes for CASSPTSMPAGELFF. The chain employs TRBV27 and TRBJ2-2; D is ambiguous. Germline values: CDR1 MNHEY, CDR2 SMNVEV (reference sequence). V was pared by 5 bases and J by 6 bases, with 16 bases between. This CDR3 region has 15 residues.